The 16 T cell receptor beta chains in this list originate from one sample, sequenced in a study of identical twins (dated by TCRdb to 2016 to 2017). The library relied on 5' RACE. Sequencing instrument: Illumina HiSeq 2000. Using fastp trimming at Q25 and MiXCR clonotype assembly, TCRdb reanalyzed the public sequencing data and kept in-frame beta chains. Entries are consolidated by CDR3 protein sequence, retaining the most common genes and DNA. For this sample the table gives 600,000 to 850,000 distinct CDR3 sequences, of which roughly 18% were detected only once. Together, the top ten hold approximately 14% of the sample. These data were likewise used in another study, on T cells expressing NK-cell markers.

The material sequenced was PBMCs. The receptor source for this set is a woman between 18 and 29 years old in good health.

The chain combines TRBV7-2 with TRBJ2-3; 10 bases are shared with TRBD2. The length of the CDR3 is 17 residues. The V segment lost 4 bases and the J segment 2 bases; nucleotides outside the gene matches: 9. Germline V gene sequence: CDR1 SGHTA, CDR2 FQGNSA. The DNA for the CDR3 is TGTGCCAGCAGCTCGGGGCCTAGCGGGGGACCCACAGATACGCAGTATTTT. Protein sequence: CASSSGPSGGPTDTQYF.

This clonotype was detected only a few times. V and J are TRBV5-1 and TRBJ1-2; 8 bases align to TRBD1. This CDR3 spans 14 amino acids. In germline, CDR1 is SGHRS, CDR2 YFSETQ. With 3 bases clipped from V and 4 bases from J, the junction kept 5 bases outside the gene matches. The CDR3 here is CASSSTGELYGYTF. The CDR3 region has the DNA TGCGCCAGCAGCTCGACAGGGGAGCTCTATGGCTACACCTTC.

This clonotype was counted between two and nine times. The gene calls are TRBV20-1 and TRBJ2-1; 8 bases match TRBD2. The germline CDR1 and CDR2 sequences are DFQATT and SNEGSKA (reference sequence). The V gene end was trimmed by 3 bases and the J gene end by 10 bases; junction bases not matched to a gene: 8. The CDR3 loop spans 13 amino acids. The CDR3 sequence: CSARRGLAREQFF. CDR3 sequence (DNA): TGCAGTGCTAGGCGCGGACTAGCTCGAGAGCAGTTCTTC.

J is TRBJ1-5 and V is TRBV12-3 or TRBV12-4; TRBD1 aligns across 12 bases. V was pared by 6 bases and J by 2 bases, with 8 bases of the junction left unmatched. The CDR3 is 17 residues long. The CDR3 coding sequence is TGTGCCAGCAGCTCTGGGACAGGGGGCGAGCGCAATCAGCCCCAGCATTTT. As protein: CASSSGTGGERNQPQHF.

Points on this clonotype: The conserved phenylalanine or tryptophan is not found at the CDR3 terminus, so this likely reflects a read error. The rearrangement links TRBV20-1 to TRBJ2-5; no clear D gene. Germline V CDR1 and CDR2: DFQATT, SNEGSKA (reference sequence). The V end lost 1 base, the J end lost 1 base, and 7 bases lay between the germline ends. CDR3 size: 13 residues. Here the CDR3 reads CSARGRLQETQYL. The CDR3 DNA sequence: TGCAGTGCTAGAGGGCGCCTCCAAGAGACCCAGTACCTC.

The chain joins TRBV7-6 to TRBJ2-7, with a possible D match to TRBD1 (6 bases). Trimming took off 5 bases at V and 5 bases at J, with 19 bases between the two ends. The germline gives CDR1 SGHVS, CDR2 FNYEAQ. This CDR3 has 15 amino acids. CDR3 protein: CASSGGPGQVNEQYF. CDR3 coding DNA: TGTGCCAGCAGCGGGGGCCCGGGACAAGTCAACGAGCAGTACTTC.

The V gene is TRBV24-1, the J gene TRBJ2-1, with 8 bases that match TRBD1. Germline assignment: CDR1 KGHDR and CDR2 SFDVKD. The ends lost 2 bases at V and 6 bases at J; junction bases unmatched: 8. The CDR3 length is 16 residues. CDR3 residues: CATSDSPGGAGNEQFF. The CDR3 nucleotides are TGTGCCACCAGTGATTCCCCAGGGGGCGCAGGCAATGAGCAGTTCTTC.

This clonotype was detected only a few times. The V and J genes are TRBV9 and TRBJ1-3; D gene uncertain. CDR1 and CDR2 (germline): SGDLS, YYNGEE. Trimming stripped 3 bases from V and 0 bases from J, with 19 bases between. The CDR3 loop spans 18 amino acids. The CDR3 region has the DNA TGTGCCAGCAGCGCCCGCAAAGGACCCGACGGCTCTGGAAACACCATATATTTT. Amino acids: CASSARKGPDGSGNTIYF.

The V and J genes are TRBV5-1 and TRBJ2-7, with 8 bases that match TRBD1. This CDR3 comprises 14 residues. CDR1 and CDR2 from the germline V gene are SGHRS and YFSETQ. Unmatched junction bases numbered 6, after V lost 4 bases and J lost 3 bases. The CDR3 sequence: CASSTTGAHYEQYF. DNA for the CDR3: TGCGCCAGCAGCACGACAGGGGCTCACTACGAGCAGTACTTC.

This clonotype was recorded a few times. At one end, the junction sequence differs from germline, possibly due to a read error. The chain joins TRBV13 to TRBJ2-2; possible D gene TRBD2, 6 bases. The CDR3 runs 15 residues. CDR1 is PRHDT, CDR2 FYEKMQ, per germline (reference sequence). CDR3 residues: CASSSPHWRAGELVF. CDR3 sequence (DNA): TGTGCCAGCAGCTCCCCCCACTGGAGGGCCGGGGAGCTGGTTTTT.

This clonotype was seen only a few times. The chain carries TRBV5-6 and TRBJ1-2; the D is unclear. Germline assignment: CDR1 SGHDT and CDR2 YYEEEE. The V end was cut by 2 bases, the J end by 4 bases, with 12 bases between. The CDR3 extends over 14 amino acids. For the CDR3, the DNA is TGTGCCAGCAGCTTCGGAACAGAGACCTATGGCTACACCTTC. Protein sequence: CASSFGTETYGYTF.

In nucleotides, the CDR3 is TGTGCCAGCACCGAAGCGGGTTATGAACACAATGAGCAGTTCTTC. It codes for CASTEAGYEHNEQFF. The chain is built from TRBV27 and TRBJ2-1; D is perhaps TRBD2 (6 bases). Looked up from germline, CDR1 is MNHEY and CDR2 is SMNVEV (reference sequence). The CDR3 is 15 amino acids. The V and J ends lost 7 bases and 5 bases respectively, with 18 bases between them.

The chain is built from TRBV5-1 and TRBJ2-1; TRBD2 matches 13 bases. The V and J ends lost 4 bases and 7 bases, in that order; junction bases with no gene match: 11. The germline gives CDR1 SGHRS, CDR2 YFSETQ. CDR3 length: 17 residues. The CDR3 DNA sequence: TGCGCCAGCAGCGGGGGATCGACTAGCGGGGGGATGAATGAGCAGTTCTTC. It encodes CASSGGSTSGGMNEQFF.

This clonotype was recorded at least ten times. The chain employs TRBV6-1 and TRBJ1-2; a possible D gene is TRBD1 (6 bases). CDR3 length: 14 amino acids. CDR1 is MNHNS and CDR2 is SASEGT in the germline V gene. V was shortened by 6 bases and J by 7 bases, with 18 bases between the two germline ends. The DNA of the CDR3 is TGTGCCAGCAGGCGAAACCAGGGGTCGACTGGCTACACCTTC. Translated, it gives CASRRNQGSTGYTF.

The chain has TRBV15 and TRBJ1-1, with D unresolved. V gave up 0 bases and J gave up 11 bases, with 19 bases separating them. The CDR3 is 15 amino acids. CDR1 and CDR2 (germline): LNHNV, YYDKDF (reference sequence). In nucleotides, the CDR3 is TGTGCCACCAGCAGAGAAGAAGTGGGAGGGAATGTCGCTTTCTTT. It translates to CATSREEVGGNVAFF.

J is TRBJ2-5 and V is TRBV10-1; 7 nucleotides align to TRBD2. This CDR3 contains 13 residues. The V and J ends lost 5 bases and 4 bases, in that order; junction bases with no gene match: 4. CDR1 and CDR2 (germline): WNHNN, SYGVQD (reference sequence). The CDR3 here is CASSQAGAETQYF. The CDR3 DNA is TGCGCCAGCAGTCAGGCGGGAGCAGAGACCCAGTACTTC.